Listed here are 29 T cell receptor beta chains from one sample, sequenced in a study of shared clonotypes between healthy human individuals. Sequenced by immunoSEQ multiplex PCR; TCRdb stores in-frame clones only, minus some. The table includes some 490,000 clones, more than 75% detected once. Sequenced material: PBMCs. The receptors originated from a woman aged 40 to 55 in good health. Some clones in this sample may be carry-over from other donors' samples.

The V gene is TRBV5-1, the J gene TRBJ2-1; 11 nucleotides match TRBD2. Trimming removed 8 bases from V and 8 bases from J; junction bases left unmatched: 12. The germline V gene has CDR1 SGHRS and CDR2 YFSETQ. CDR3 length equals 15 residues. CDR3 sequence reads: CASKTTSGSMYEQFF. The CDR3 DNA reads as TGCGCCAGTAAAACTACTAGCGGGAGTATGTATGAGCAGTTCTTC.

Of note for this clone: This CDR3 is also generated by other DNA sequences in the sample. V usage is TRBV7-9 and J usage is TRBJ2-6; 7 positions agree with TRBD1. The J segment lost 2 bases and the V segment lost 4 bases, leaving 2 bases of the junction unmatched. CDR3 length: 15 residues. Germline V gene sequence: CDR1 SEHNR, CDR2 FQNEAQ (reference sequence). The CDR3 DNA sequence: TGTGCCAGCAGCTCAACAGGGGCTGGGGCCAACGTCCTGACTTTC. Residues: CASSSTGAGANVLTF.

About this clone itself: It may be a read error: a sequence one base away is much more abundant. No conserved phenylalanine or tryptophan ends this CDR3, so it is likely a read error. The genes are TRBV6-6 and TRBJ1-1; no firm D call. In germline, CDR1 is MNHNY, CDR2 SVGAGI (reference sequence). V dropped 2 bases and J dropped 1 base, with 5 bases sitting between them. This CDR3 region has 13 residues. Here the CDR3 reads CASSYEGNTEAFV. The CDR3 nucleotides are TGTGCCAGCAGTTACGAGGGGAACACTGAAGCTTTCGTT.

This chain uses TRBV4-2 with TRBJ2-3, with 7 bases matching TRBD2. The ends lost 4 bases at V and 2 bases at J; junction bases unmatched: 15. Per the germline V gene, CDR1 is LGHNA and CDR2 is YNFKEQ. CDR3 length equals 18 residues. The CDR3 DNA follows: TGTGCCAGCAGCCGATTCCTGGGGGGGGGAGGCTACACAGATACGCAGTATTTT. Translation: CASSRFLGGGGYTDTQYF.

The genes are TRBV27 and TRBJ2-1; 7 bases align to TRBD2. Germline V gene sequence: CDR1 MNHEY, CDR2 SMNVEV (reference sequence). V dropped 6 bases and J dropped 1; count of bases not matched to a gene: 6. This CDR3 is built from 15 residues. This CDR3 reads CASRSPSGSYNEQFF. The CDR3 nucleotides are TGTGCCAGCAGGAGCCCTAGCGGTTCCTACAATGAGCAGTTCTTC.

This clone came up once. The V and J genes are TRBV6-1 and TRBJ1-2; 9 bases agree with TRBD1. The V gene's germline CDR1 is MNHNS and CDR2 SASEGT. CDR3 size: 15 residues. V trimming: 7 bases; J trimming: 4 bases; junction bases outside the gene matches: 10. The chain's CDR3 is CASTLGTGYSYGYTF. CDR3 nucleotide sequence: TGTGCCAGCACCCTGGGGACAGGGTATAGCTATGGCTACACCTTC.

Concerning this clone itself: Other DNA sequences within the sample encode an identical CDR3. The chain recombines TRBV5-1 with TRBJ1-5; no clear D. Germline CDR1 and CDR2: SGHRS and YFSETQ. V lost 2 bases and J 4 bases, leaving 7 bases between the germline ends. The CDR3 loop spans 13 amino acids. The DNA of the CDR3 is TGCGCCAGCAGCTTTGGGGATAATCAGCCCCAGCATTTT. It yields the protein CASSFGDNQPQHF.

V gene TRBV7-2 combines with J gene TRBJ1-5; D remains unclear. Germline CDR1 reads SGHTA; CDR2 reads FQGNSA. The CDR3 has 15 amino acids. V was clipped by 2 bases and J by 1 base, with 9 bases between them. The DNA of the CDR3 is TGTGCCAGCAGCTTACGCGTCAGAAGCAATCAGCCCCAGCATTTT. It translates to CASSLRVRSNQPQHF.

The V gene is TRBV11-2, the J gene TRBJ1-6; D remains ambiguous. There are 17 residues in the CDR3. Germline lookup yields CDR1 SGHAT and CDR2 FQNNGV. Trimming pared 6 bases from V and 4 bases from J, leaving 19 bases between. The CDR3 sequence: CASRAFRPFGYNSPLHF. For the CDR3, the DNA is TGTGCCAGCAGAGCCTTCCGCCCATTCGGGTATAATTCACCCCTCCACTTT. The variable domain in full, with the rest retrieved from reference TRBV11-2 and TRBJ1-6, is EAGVAQSPRYKIIEKRQSVAFWCNPISGHATLYWYQQILGQGPKLLIQFQNNGVVDDSQLPKDRFSAERLKGVDSTLKIQPAKLEDSAVYLCASRAFRPFGYNSPLHFGNGTRLTVT.

There are a few counts of this clone. This chain connects TRBV5-1 to TRBJ1-3; D is unresolved. The CDR3 length is 15 residues. Trimming pared 2 bases from V and 2 bases from J, leaving 11 bases between. The germline CDR1 and CDR2 sequences are SGHRS and YFSETQ. The CDR3 DNA reads TGCGCCAGCAGCTTTAATGGGCAAACTGGAAACACCATATATTTT. It encodes CASSFNGQTGNTIYF.

The rearrangement uses TRBV6-5 and TRBJ2-3; the match to TRBD2 covers 7 bases. This CDR3 contains 14 residues. CDR1 and CDR2 (germline): MNHEY, SVGAGI. The junction had 2 bases not matched to a gene; V was cut back by 5 bases and J by 0 bases. CDR3 coding DNA: TGTGCCAGCAGTCCAGCGGGAAGCACAGATACGCAGTATTTT. Encoded protein: CASSPAGSTDTQYF.

The V call is TRBV7-2, the J call TRBJ1-4; D gene ambiguous. The germline V and J ends were trimmed by 0 bases and 5 bases, with 10 bases remaining between them. This CDR3 has 15 residues. The germline V gene encodes CDR1 SGHTA and CDR2 FQGNSA. The CDR3 is CASSLAGGYNEKLFF. CDR3 bases: TGTGCCAGCAGCTTAGCTGGAGGATACAATGAAAAACTGTTTTTT.

This chain uses TRBV5-4 with TRBJ2-3, with unresolved D. The CDR3 spans 13 residues. Trimming shortened V by 4 bases and J by 2 bases, and 8 bases separated the two germline ends. CDR1 is SGHNT and CDR2 is YYREEE in the germline V gene (reference sequence). CDR3 in amino acids: CASSARFTDTQYF. CDR3 in DNA: TGTGCCAGCAGCGCCCGATTCACAGATACGCAGTATTTT.

The rearrangement uses TRBV2 and TRBJ2-7; a possible D gene is TRBD2 (5 bases). This CDR3 is built from 16 residues. Germline V gene data show CDR1 as SNHLY and CDR2 as FYNNEI. The V gene lost 0 bases and the J gene lost 4 bases, with 16 bases spanning the gap. This chain's CDR3 is CASSEAGLGMVYEQYF. CDR3 coding DNA: TGTGCCAGCAGTGAAGCGGGCCTCGGGATGGTATACGAGCAGTACTTC.

This clone was seen more than once but under ten times. The CDR3 DNA reads TGTGCCAGCAGCCCCTCCGGCCCCGGCATTCAGTACTTC. It codes for CASSPSGPGIQYF. This chain joins TRBV7-3 and TRBJ2-4, with D hard to call. Trimming pared 5 bases from V and 9 bases from J, leaving 14 bases between. The CDR3 runs to 13 residues. Germline V gene lookup returns CDR1 SGHTA and CDR2 FQGTGA.

Regarding this clone: It is likely a read error: a sequence one base away is far more abundant. The CDR3 DNA follows: TGTGCCAGCAGCTTATCAGGGCGGCCCGGGGAGCTGTTTTTT. Translation: CASSLSGRPGELFF. The chain couples TRBV7-3 to TRBJ2-2; D is perhaps TRBD1 (5 bases). Per the germline V gene, CDR1 is SGHTA and CDR2 is FQGTGA. Trimming took 2 bases from V and 6 from J, leaving 10 bases between them. The CDR3 totals 14 residues.

The chain joins TRBV6-1 to TRBJ2-7; weak D call: TRBD1 (5 bases). Trimming shortened V by 11 bases and J by 4 bases, and 21 bases separated the two germline ends. CDR3 length: 14 amino acids. CDR1 MNHNS and CDR2 SASEGT come from the germline V gene. The CDR3 nucleotides read TGTGCCTCCCGGAAAGCCAGGGATCAGTACGAGCAGTACTTC. Its translation: CASRKARDQYEQYF.

This sequence joins TRBV14 and TRBJ2-1; maybe TRBD2 (6 bases). From germline, CDR1 is SGHDN and CDR2 FVKESK. Trimming took off 4 bases at V and 3 bases at J, with 13 bases between the two ends. The CDR3 is made up of 15 amino acids. DNA of the CDR3: TGTGCCAGCAGCCTGGGAGGCCATGTCTACAATGAGCAGTTCTTC. As protein: CASSLGGHVYNEQFF.

This chain connects TRBV7-9 to TRBJ2-3; D gene ambiguous. Trimming removed 1 base from V and 2 bases from J, with 16 bases in between. Germline CDR1 and CDR2: SEHNR and FQNEAQ (reference sequence). This CDR3 has 17 amino acids. CDR3 sequence reads: CASSLVVAAENTDTQYF. As DNA, the CDR3 is TGTGCCAGCAGCTTAGTTGTGGCGGCCGAGAACACAGATACGCAGTATTTT.

The V and J genes are TRBV10-3 and TRBJ2-1; 16 bases are shared with TRBD2. The germline V gene has CDR1 ENHRY and CDR2 SYGVKD. The CDR3 consists of 15 residues. With V trimmed by 5 bases and J by 8 bases, 3 bases remained unmatched. CDR3 sequence: CAISPGLAGGDEQFF. DNA for the CDR3: TGTGCCATCAGTCCGGGACTAGCGGGAGGGGATGAGCAGTTCTTC.

The CDR3 loop reads CASEPGQGLSYEQYF. The CDR3 DNA is TGTGCCAGCGAACCGGGACAGGGGCTTTCCTACGAGCAGTACTTC. This chain joins TRBV6-4 and TRBJ2-7; 10 bases agree with TRBD1. CDR1 and CDR2 from the germline V gene are MRHNA and SNTAGT. V lost 8 bases, J lost 1 base, and 8 bases stayed unmatched. CDR3 length: 15 amino acids.

In its sample, this clone was seen once. The rearrangement links TRBV5-1 to TRBJ2-2; 11 bases match TRBD1. Unmatched junction bases numbered 4, after V lost 4 bases and J lost 5 bases. This CDR3 region has 15 residues. Germline lookup yields CDR1 SGHRS and CDR2 YFSETQ. CDR3 sequence reads: CASSPGTGGTGELFF. Here the CDR3 DNA reads TGCGCCAGCAGCCCTGGGACAGGGGGGACCGGGGAGCTGTTTTTT.

V gene TRBV6-5 combines with J gene TRBJ2-1; TRBD2 matches at 8 bases. V trimming: 5 bases; J trimming: 4 bases; junction bases outside the gene matches: 7. This CDR3 spans 15 amino acids. CDR1 is MNHEY and CDR2 is SVGAGI in the germline V gene. CDR3 protein: CASSRISGTYNEQFF. CDR3 DNA: TGTGCCAGCAGTCGAATTAGCGGGACTTACAATGAGCAGTTCTTC.

V and J are TRBV19 and TRBJ2-2, with D perhaps TRBD1 (6 bases). This CDR3 spans 16 amino acids. Germline-derived CDR1 and CDR2 are LNHDA and SQIVND (reference sequence). The V gene lost 2 bases and the J gene lost 4 bases, with 14 bases spanning the gap. The CDR3 DNA follows: TGTGCCAGTAGTATACCGGCAGGGGTCGGCACCGGGGAGCTGTTTTTT. Its translation: CASSIPAGVGTGELFF.

The chain is built from TRBV7-8 and TRBJ2-1, with a possible D match to TRBD2 (5 bases). The V end lost 5 bases, the J end lost 8 bases, and 10 bases lay between the germline ends. CDR1 is SGHVS and CDR2 is FQNEAQ in the germline V gene. The CDR3 consists of 12 residues. The CDR3 sequence is CASSPTGDEQFF. DNA for the CDR3: TGTGCCAGCAGCCCTACCGGGGATGAGCAGTTCTTC. The full variable domain, rest sourced from reference TRBV7-8 and TRBJ2-1, is GAGVSQSPRYKVAKRGQDVALRCDPISGHVSLFWYQQALGQGPEFLTYFQNEAQLDKSGLPSDRFFAERPEGSVSTLKIQRTQQEDSAVYLCASSPTGDEQFFGPGTRLTVL.

The J gene is TRBJ1-6, the V gene TRBV7-2; D may be TRBD1 (5 bases). Germline V gene sequence: CDR1 SGHTA, CDR2 FQGNSA. V was trimmed by 3 bases and J by 3 bases, leaving 9 bases between them. The CDR3 is 15 amino acids. The CDR3 region is CASSFAGNYNSPLHF. In DNA form, the CDR3 reads TGTGCCAGCAGCTTCGCAGGGAACTATAATTCACCCCTCCACTTT. Combining the CDR3 with reference TRBV7-2 and TRBJ1-6 gives the whole variable domain GAGVSQSPSNKVTEKGKDVELRCDPISGHTALYWYRQSLGQGLEFLIYFQGNSAPDKSGLPSDRFSAERTGGSVSTLTIQRTQQEDSAVYLCASSFAGNYNSPLHFGNGTRLTVT.

The J gene is TRBJ1-1, the V gene TRBV11-2; a weak D match, TRBD1 (6 bases). From germline, CDR1 is SGHAT and CDR2 FQNNGV. CDR3 size: 13 residues. The V end was cut by 2 bases, the J end by 6 bases, with 10 bases between. In DNA, the CDR3 is TGTGCCAGCAGCTTATCCGGGGGCGCTGAAGCTTTCTTT. Amino acid sequence: CASSLSGGAEAFF.

The chain couples TRBV6-1 to TRBJ1-5; TRBD1 aligns across 12 bases. The CDR3 covers 18 residues. CDR1 and CDR2 (germline): MNHNS, SASEGT. V shed 4 bases, J shed 3 bases, and the junction held 10 bases outside the gene matches. This CDR3 is CASSGTGTGGFLNQPQHF. The CDR3 nucleotides read TGTGCCAGCAGTGGGACCGGGACAGGGGGCTTCCTCAATCAGCCCCAGCATTTT.

Comments on this clone: Germline and junction disagree at one end, which may indicate a read error. This chain uses TRBV5-6 with TRBJ1-4; possible D gene TRBD1, 5 bases. The germline CDR1 and CDR2 sequences are SGHDT and YYEEEE. There are 9 residues in the CDR3. CDR3 sequence (DNA): TGTGCCAGCAGCCCAAGGGGAGAGTTT. Translation gives CASSPRGEF.